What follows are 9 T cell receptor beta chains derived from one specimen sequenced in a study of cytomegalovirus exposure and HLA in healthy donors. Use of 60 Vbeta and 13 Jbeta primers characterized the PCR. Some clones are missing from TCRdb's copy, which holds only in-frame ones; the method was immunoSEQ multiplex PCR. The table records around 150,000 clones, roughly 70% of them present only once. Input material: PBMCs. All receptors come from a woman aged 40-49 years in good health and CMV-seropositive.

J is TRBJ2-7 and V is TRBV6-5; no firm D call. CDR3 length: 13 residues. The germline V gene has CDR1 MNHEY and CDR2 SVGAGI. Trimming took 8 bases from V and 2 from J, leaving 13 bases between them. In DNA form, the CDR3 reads TGTGCCAGCTCTTATAGGCAGGCCTACGAGCAGTACTTC. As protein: CASSYRQAYEQYF.

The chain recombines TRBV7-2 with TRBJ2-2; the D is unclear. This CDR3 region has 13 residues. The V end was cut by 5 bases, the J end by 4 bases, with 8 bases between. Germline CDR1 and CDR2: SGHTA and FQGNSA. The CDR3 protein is CASSLLFTGELFF. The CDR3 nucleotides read TGTGCCAGCAGCCTCCTATTCACCGGGGAGCTGTTTTTT.

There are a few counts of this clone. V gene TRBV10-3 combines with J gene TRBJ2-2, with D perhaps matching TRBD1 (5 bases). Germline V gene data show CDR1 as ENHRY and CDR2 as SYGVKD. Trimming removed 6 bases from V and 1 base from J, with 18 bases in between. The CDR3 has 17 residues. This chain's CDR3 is CAIRILTSTENTGELFF. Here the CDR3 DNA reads TGTGCCATCAGGATTCTAACCTCGACAGAGAACACCGGGGAGCTGTTTTTT.

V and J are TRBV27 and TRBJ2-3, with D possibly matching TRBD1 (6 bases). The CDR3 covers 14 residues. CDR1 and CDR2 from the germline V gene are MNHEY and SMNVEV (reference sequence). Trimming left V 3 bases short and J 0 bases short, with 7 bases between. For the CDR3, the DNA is TGTGCCAGCAGTTTGGGACACAGCACAGATACGCAGTATTTT. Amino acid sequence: CASSLGHSTDTQYF.

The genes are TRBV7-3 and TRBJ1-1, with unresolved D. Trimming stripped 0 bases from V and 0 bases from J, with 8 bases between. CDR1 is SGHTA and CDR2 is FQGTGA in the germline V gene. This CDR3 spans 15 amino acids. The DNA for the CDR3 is TGTGCCAGCAGCTTAACGCCGGGTGTGAACACTGAAGCTTTCTTT. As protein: CASSLTPGVNTEAFF.

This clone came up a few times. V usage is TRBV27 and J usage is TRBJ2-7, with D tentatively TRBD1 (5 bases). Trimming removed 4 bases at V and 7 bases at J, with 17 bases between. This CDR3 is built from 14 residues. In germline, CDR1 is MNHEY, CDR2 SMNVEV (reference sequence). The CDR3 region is CASSYGHPSEEQYF. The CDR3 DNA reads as TGTGCCAGCAGTTACGGACACCCATCTGAGGAGCAGTACTTC.

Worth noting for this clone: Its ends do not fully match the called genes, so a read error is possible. CDR3 nucleotides: TGTGCCAGCAGCGTAGGGCCAGGGCGAGGCTATGGCTACCCCTTC. This sequence encodes CASSVGPGRGYGYPF. The V call is TRBV9, the J call TRBJ1-2; possible D gene TRBD1, 5 bases. The CDR3 has 15 residues. Germline V gene sequence: CDR1 SGDLS, CDR2 YYNGEE.

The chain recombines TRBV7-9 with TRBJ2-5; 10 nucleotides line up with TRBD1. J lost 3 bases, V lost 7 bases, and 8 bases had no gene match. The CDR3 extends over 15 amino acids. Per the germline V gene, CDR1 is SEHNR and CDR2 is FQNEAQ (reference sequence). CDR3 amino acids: CASTRRGTGEETQYF. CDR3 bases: TGTGCCAGCACACGAAGGGGGACAGGGGAAGAGACCCAGTACTTC.

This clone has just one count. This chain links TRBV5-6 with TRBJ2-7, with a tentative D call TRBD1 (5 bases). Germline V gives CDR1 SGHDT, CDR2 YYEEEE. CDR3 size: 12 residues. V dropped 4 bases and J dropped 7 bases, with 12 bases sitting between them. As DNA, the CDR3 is TGTGCCAGCAGCGACAGACCAGGGGAGCAGTACTTC. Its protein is CASSDRPGEQYF.